Below are 30 T cell receptor beta chains sequenced from a single sample in a study of regulatory T cells in long-lasting Graves disease listed by TCRdb under 2021. Library prep was done by multiplex PCR. The instrument was an Illumina HiSeq 4000. TCR beta libraries were built with iRepertoire HTBI primers and Arm-PCR amplification of CDR3 regions. TCRdb took the public reads, trimmed them with fastp at Q25, ran MiXCR for clone calling and kept in-frame beta chains. All rows with the same CDR3 protein become a single entry with the most common DNA and genes. A total of hundreds of thousands of distinct CDR3 sequences appear in this sample, less than 25% of them only once. Over 7.5% of the sample lies in the top ten. This specimen's time point label, per the study, means: persistent/refractory GD, antithyroid drugs over 5 years with positive TRAb. For both TCR sequencing and RNA sequencing, RNA was extracted from PBMCs in TRIzol.

Sequencing was performed on peripheral blood mononuclear cells (PBMCs), taken when the disease was refractory, from a patient treated with antithyroid drugs. These receptors all stem from a female donor with Graves disease.

At least ten counts were recorded for this clonotype. This chain links TRBV29-1 with TRBJ2-7; the match to TRBD2 covers 15 bases. The CDR3 is 14 residues long. Losses at the gene ends were 5 bases for V and 7 bases for J; bases not matched to a gene: 6. Germline lookup yields CDR1 SQVTM and CDR2 ANQGSEA. CDR3 nucleotides: TGCAGCGTTAGGATCGGACTAGCGGGAGGGGAGCAGTACTTC. Translation: CSVRIGLAGGEQYF.

Here the CDR3 reads CASSPGTGMEQYF. The CDR3 DNA reads TGTGCCAGCAGCCCCGGGACAGGGATGGAGCAGTACTTC. The chain carries TRBV6-1 and TRBJ2-7; TRBD1 matches 9 bases. Germline-derived CDR1 and CDR2 are MNHNS and SASEGT. The CDR3 runs 13 residues. The V and J ends lost 6 bases and 7 bases, in that order; junction bases with no gene match: 7.

At least ten counts were recorded for this clonotype. The chain couples TRBV7-2 to TRBJ2-7; D call uncertain. CDR3 length: 14 residues. V was shortened by 0 bases and J by 1 base, with 7 bases between the two germline ends. CDR1 SGHTA and CDR2 FQGNSA come from the germline V gene. The CDR3 region has the DNA TGTGCCAGCAGCTTAGCTGCTCTATCCTACGAGCAGTACTTC. Protein sequence: CASSLAALSYEQYF.

This clonotype was seen ten or more times. The chain joins TRBV5-1 to TRBJ2-2, with 7 bases aligning to TRBD1. CDR3 size: 15 residues. Germline values: CDR1 SGHRS, CDR2 YFSETQ. The V gene end was trimmed by 4 bases and the J gene end by 5 bases; junction bases not matched to a gene: 8. DNA for the CDR3: TGCGCCAGCAGCCCCGACAGGGTCGTAACCGGGGAGCTGTTTTTT. Translated: CASSPDRVVTGELFF. The full variable domain, its missing parts supplied by reference TRBV5-1 and TRBJ2-2, is KAGVTQTPRYLIKTRGQQVTLSCSPISGHRSVSWYQQTPGQGLQFLFEYFSETQRNKGNFPGRFSGRQFSNSRSEMNVSTLELGDSALYLCASSPDRVVTGELFFGEGSRLTVL.

On this clonotype: A much larger clone lies one base from this, so it may be a read error. The V gene is TRBV7-2, the J gene TRBJ1-1; possibly TRBD1 for D (5 bases). Deletions cut 2 bases from V and 6 bases from J, with 7 bases between. Germline CDR1 SGHTA, CDR2 FQGNSA. The CDR3 runs 12 residues. The CDR3 protein is CASSLPGAEAFF. The CDR3 DNA follows: TGTGCCAGCAGCTTACCGGGGGCTGAAGCTTTCTTT.

This clonotype was seen ten or more times. The V and J genes are TRBV2 and TRBJ1-1; maybe TRBD1 (5 bases). This CDR3 comprises 15 residues. V was shortened by 7 bases and J by 0 bases, with 15 bases between the two germline ends. Germline V gene sequence: CDR1 SNHLY, CDR2 FYNNEI. CDR3 amino acids: CASTPREGMNTEAFF. CDR3 sequence (DNA): TGTGCCAGCACCCCCAGGGAAGGGATGAACACTGAAGCTTTCTTT.

This clonotype has ten or more counts. The chain links TRBV27 to TRBJ2-5; TRBD1 or TRBD2 may be the D gene (6 bases each). Germline-derived CDR1 and CDR2 are MNHEY and SMNVEV (reference sequence). The CDR3 extends over 15 amino acids. Deletions cut 3 bases from V and 5 bases from J, with 16 bases between. The CDR3 here is CASSLAGGVGETQYF. The CDR3, as DNA: TGTGCCAGCAGTTTGGCCGGGGGCGTAGGGGAGACCCAGTACTTC.

CDR3 amino acids: CASHRGPGTGNQPQHF. CDR3 nucleotide sequence: TGTGCCAGCCACAGAGGGCCCGGGACAGGTAATCAGCCCCAGCATTTT. The gene calls are TRBV5-8 and TRBJ1-5; the match to TRBD1 covers 8 bases. Trimming took 7 bases from V and 4 from J; bases not matched to a gene: 13. CDR3 length: 16 amino acids. The germline V gene has CDR1 SGHTS and CDR2 YDEGEE.

This clonotype was counted a few times. In DNA, the CDR3 is TGCGCCAGCAGCTCTGAAGATACGCAGTATTTT. Translation: CASSSEDTQYF. This sequence joins TRBV5-1 and TRBJ2-3; D is ambiguous. The V end was cut by 3 bases, the J end by 5 bases, with 4 bases between. CDR3 length: 11 residues. Germline CDR1 is SGHRS and CDR2 is YFSETQ.

This clonotype was counted at least ten times. V usage is TRBV28 and J usage is TRBJ1-1; TRBD1 is a possible D gene (5 bases). Trimming shortened V by 2 bases and J by 6 bases, and 13 bases separated the two germline ends. This CDR3 has 14 residues. Germline CDR1 MDHEN, CDR2 SYDVKM. The CDR3 sequence is CASSLRGPTAEAFF. The CDR3, as DNA: TGTGCCAGCAGTTTAAGGGGACCCACTGCTGAAGCTTTCTTT.

This clonotype has ten or more counts. V and J are TRBV6-5 and TRBJ2-7; 7 bases match TRBD1. Unmatched junction bases numbered 3, after V lost 2 bases and J lost 2 bases. The germline gives CDR1 MNHEY, CDR2 SVGAGI. The CDR3 is 14 amino acids. CDR3 in DNA: TGTGCCAGCAGTTACCCGGGACAGCCCTACGAGCAGTACTTC. Residues: CASSYPGQPYEQYF.

This clonotype was seen a handful of times. This sequence joins TRBV19 and TRBJ2-5; TRBD2 matches at 12 bases. The CDR3 consists of 17 residues. With 3 bases clipped from V and 5 bases from J, the junction kept 10 bases outside the gene matches. Germline CDR1 reads LNHDA; CDR2 reads SQIVND (reference sequence). Written as DNA, the CDR3 is TGTGCCAGTAGTATCCTTGGACTAGCGGGAAAACAGGAGACCCAGTACTTC. Translating it yields CASSILGLAGKQETQYF.

This clonotype was detected ten times or more. This chain joins TRBV11-3 and TRBJ2-7; TRBD1 might be the D (5 bases). Germline loops: CDR1 SGHNT, CDR2 YENEEA. V lost 5 bases and J 3 bases, leaving 17 bases between the germline ends. The CDR3 is 15 residues long. The CDR3 nucleotides read TGTGCCAGCAGCGTTAGATCCACAGGCGTCTACGAGCAGTACTTC. Protein: CASSVRSTGVYEQYF.

This clonotype was seen only a few times. The V gene is TRBV11-2, the J gene TRBJ1-5; D is uncertain. The CDR3 totals 13 residues. V gave up 4 bases and J gave up 6 bases, with 10 bases separating them. Germline V CDR1 and CDR2: SGHAT, FQNNGV. The CDR3 here is CASSSHPGQPQHF. CDR3 coding DNA: TGTGCCAGCAGCTCCCATCCGGGTCAGCCCCAGCATTTT.

This clonotype appeared many times. V gene TRBV29-1 combines with J gene TRBJ2-5, with D perhaps given as TRBD1 or TRBD2 (5 bases each). Germline CDR1 reads SQVTM; CDR2 reads ANQGSEA. Trimming took off 1 base at V and 4 bases at J, with 7 bases between the two ends. The CDR3 is made up of 12 amino acids. The CDR3, as DNA: TGCAGCGTTGAAGGTGGGACAGAGACCCAGTACTTC. Encoded protein: CSVEGGTETQYF.

V gene TRBV6-5 combines with J gene TRBJ1-3; D ambiguous. V was trimmed by 2 bases and J by 0 bases, leaving 11 bases between them. Germline-derived CDR1 and CDR2 are MNHEY and SVGAGI. The CDR3 length is 16 residues. The CDR3 loop is CASSYLVSRSGNTIYF. In DNA form, the CDR3 reads TGTGCCAGCAGTTACCTCGTGTCCCGCTCTGGAAACACCATATATTTT.

This clonotype has ten or more counts. This rearrangement joins TRBV2 to TRBJ1-1, with D uncertain. This CDR3 is built from 13 residues. V shed 6 bases and J shed 6 bases, with 14 bases lying between them. The germline gives CDR1 SNHLY, CDR2 FYNNEI. CDR3 in DNA: TGTGCCAGCAGCTTGAAGTGGGCGGCTGAAGCTTTCTTT. Encoded protein: CASSLKWAAEAFF.

This clonotype was observed a few times. This rearrangement joins TRBV7-9 to TRBJ2-7; a possible D gene is TRBD2 (5 bases). Per germline, CDR1 SEHNR and CDR2 FQNEAQ (reference sequence). This CDR3 has 13 residues. Trimming shortened V by 5 bases and J by 5 bases, and 13 bases separated the two germline ends. Here the CDR3 reads CASSHGPGDEQYF. CDR3 nucleotides: TGTGCCAGCAGCCACGGCCCCGGGGACGAGCAGTACTTC.

The chain uses TRBV6-1 and TRBJ1-6; 7 bases match TRBD1. The CDR3 covers 13 residues. V lost 9 bases and J lost 5; bases outside the gene matches: 4. Germline assignment: CDR1 MNHNS and CDR2 SASEGT. The CDR3 loop reads CASGTANNSPLHF. In DNA, the CDR3 is TGTGCCAGTGGGACAGCGAATAATTCACCCCTCCACTTT.

This clonotype was detected a few times. V usage is TRBV11-2 and J usage is TRBJ2-7; D might be TRBD2 (6 bases). CDR1 is SGHAT, CDR2 FQNNGV, per germline. This CDR3 comprises 13 residues. Trimming took 4 bases from V and 6 from J, leaving 13 bases between them. CDR3 sequence (DNA): TGTGCCAGCAGCTGGGGGGACGGAGGCGAGCAGTACTTC. This sequence encodes CASSWGDGGEQYF.

This clonotype came up many times. The V gene is TRBV2, the J gene TRBJ1-1; D gene ambiguous. Germline V gene data show CDR1 as SNHLY and CDR2 as FYNNEI. The CDR3 is 11 residues long. Trimming pared 7 bases from V and 1 base from J, leaving 4 bases between. The CDR3: CASTWNTEAFF. The CDR3 bases are TGTGCCAGCACTTGGAACACTGAAGCTTTCTTT.

This clonotype came up a few times. The J gene is TRBJ2-5, the V gene TRBV7-9, with a tentative D call TRBD2 (5 bases). CDR1 is SEHNR and CDR2 is FQNEAQ in the germline V gene (reference sequence). The ends were cut back, 2 bases at V and 5 bases at J, with 12 bases in the middle. The CDR3 is 14 amino acids. CDR3 amino acids: CASSLRGISETQYF. CDR3 coding DNA: TGTGCCAGCAGCTTACGGGGTATCAGCGAGACCCAGTACTTC.

This clonotype was seen more than once but under ten times. Sequence at one end of the junction differs from germline and may be a read error. V gene TRBV11-1 combines with J gene TRBJ2-7; 7 bases align to TRBD2. The CDR3 is 15 amino acids. Germline CDR1 is SGHAT and CDR2 is FQDESV (reference sequence). CDR3 in amino acids: CASSDVSGHSYGQYF. Here the CDR3 DNA reads TGTGCCAGCAGTGACGTTAGCGGGCACTCCTACGGGCAGTACTTC.

The rearrangement uses TRBV7-3 and TRBJ2-5, with 10 bases aligning to TRBD2. The CDR3 runs to 15 residues. The V segment lost 5 bases and the J segment 5 bases; nucleotides outside the gene matches: 8. From germline, CDR1 is SGHTA and CDR2 FQGTGA. CDR3 protein: CASSASGSGMETQYF. The DNA for the CDR3 is TGTGCCAGCAGCGCTAGCGGGAGTGGTATGGAGACCCAGTACTTC.

In its sample, this clonotype was seen many times. The chain uses TRBV5-5 and TRBJ2-5; no clear D gene. Germline CDR1 is SGHKS and CDR2 is YYEKEE (reference sequence). The CDR3 has 14 amino acids. Trimming left V 4 bases short and J 2 bases short, with 12 bases between. The CDR3 sequence is CASSHPTTQETQYF. DNA of the CDR3: TGTGCCAGCAGCCATCCAACGACTCAAGAGACCCAGTACTTC. The full variable domain, rest sourced from reference TRBV5-5 and TRBJ2-5, is DAGVTQSPTHLIKTRGQQVTLRCSPISGHKSVSWYQQVLGQGPQFIFQYYEKEERGRGNFPDRFSARQFPNYSSELNVNALLLGDSALYLCASSHPTTQETQYFGPGTRLLVL.

This clonotype was found many times. This chain joins TRBV5-1 and TRBJ2-7; TRBD1 matches 9 bases. The V gene's germline CDR1 is SGHRS and CDR2 YFSETQ. There are 14 residues in the CDR3. Germline trimming cut 4 bases from V and 3 bases from J; bases unmatched to any gene: 5. DNA of the CDR3: TGCGCCAGCAGCATTGGACAGGGGAACTACGAGCAGTACTTC. Its translation is CASSIGQGNYEQYF. Combining the CDR3 with reference TRBV5-1 and TRBJ2-7 gives the whole variable domain KAGVTQTPRYLIKTRGQQVTLSCSPISGHRSVSWYQQTPGQGLQFLFEYFSETQRNKGNFPGRFSGRQFSNSRSEMNVSTLELGDSALYLCASSIGQGNYEQYFGPGTRLTVT.

This clonotype was found many times. This chain joins TRBV12-3 or TRBV12-4 and TRBJ2-7, with D unclear. The CDR3 extends over 13 amino acids. Trimming took 2 bases from V and 5 from J, leaving 10 bases between them. The CDR3 sequence is CASSLTSRDEQYF. In DNA form, the CDR3 reads TGTGCCAGCAGTTTAACGTCTCGGGACGAGCAGTACTTC.

The chain uses TRBV6-2 or TRBV6-3 and TRBJ2-6, with no clear D. The CDR3 has 14 residues. The germline V gene has CDR1 MNHEY and CDR2 SVGEGT. Trimming shortened V by 6 bases and J by 0 bases, and 6 bases separated the two germline ends. The CDR3 sequence: CASSPDSGANVLTF. CDR3 coding DNA: TGTGCCAGCAGCCCCGACTCTGGGGCCAACGTCCTGACTTTC.

V gene TRBV20-1 combines with J gene TRBJ2-7; perhaps TRBD2 as D (5 bases). Between the trimmed V and J ends, which lost 2 bases and 5 bases, there was a span of 19 bases. CDR1 DFQATT and CDR2 SNEGSKA come from the germline V gene (reference sequence). The CDR3 consists of 15 residues. CDR3 bases: TGCAGTGCTAGAAGTTATAGGGCCGGGGAAGACGAGCAGTACTTC. This codes for CSARSYRAGEDEQYF.

This clonotype came up many times. The rearrangement uses TRBV28 and TRBJ2-2; TRBD2 matches 8 bases. The CDR3 is made up of 14 amino acids. V shed 7 bases, J shed 5 bases, and the junction held 6 bases outside the gene matches. Germline CDR1 is MDHEN and CDR2 is SYDVKM. This CDR3 reads CASKGASGTGELFF. The DNA of the CDR3 is TGTGCCAGCAAAGGGGCTAGCGGGACCGGGGAGCTGTTTTTT.